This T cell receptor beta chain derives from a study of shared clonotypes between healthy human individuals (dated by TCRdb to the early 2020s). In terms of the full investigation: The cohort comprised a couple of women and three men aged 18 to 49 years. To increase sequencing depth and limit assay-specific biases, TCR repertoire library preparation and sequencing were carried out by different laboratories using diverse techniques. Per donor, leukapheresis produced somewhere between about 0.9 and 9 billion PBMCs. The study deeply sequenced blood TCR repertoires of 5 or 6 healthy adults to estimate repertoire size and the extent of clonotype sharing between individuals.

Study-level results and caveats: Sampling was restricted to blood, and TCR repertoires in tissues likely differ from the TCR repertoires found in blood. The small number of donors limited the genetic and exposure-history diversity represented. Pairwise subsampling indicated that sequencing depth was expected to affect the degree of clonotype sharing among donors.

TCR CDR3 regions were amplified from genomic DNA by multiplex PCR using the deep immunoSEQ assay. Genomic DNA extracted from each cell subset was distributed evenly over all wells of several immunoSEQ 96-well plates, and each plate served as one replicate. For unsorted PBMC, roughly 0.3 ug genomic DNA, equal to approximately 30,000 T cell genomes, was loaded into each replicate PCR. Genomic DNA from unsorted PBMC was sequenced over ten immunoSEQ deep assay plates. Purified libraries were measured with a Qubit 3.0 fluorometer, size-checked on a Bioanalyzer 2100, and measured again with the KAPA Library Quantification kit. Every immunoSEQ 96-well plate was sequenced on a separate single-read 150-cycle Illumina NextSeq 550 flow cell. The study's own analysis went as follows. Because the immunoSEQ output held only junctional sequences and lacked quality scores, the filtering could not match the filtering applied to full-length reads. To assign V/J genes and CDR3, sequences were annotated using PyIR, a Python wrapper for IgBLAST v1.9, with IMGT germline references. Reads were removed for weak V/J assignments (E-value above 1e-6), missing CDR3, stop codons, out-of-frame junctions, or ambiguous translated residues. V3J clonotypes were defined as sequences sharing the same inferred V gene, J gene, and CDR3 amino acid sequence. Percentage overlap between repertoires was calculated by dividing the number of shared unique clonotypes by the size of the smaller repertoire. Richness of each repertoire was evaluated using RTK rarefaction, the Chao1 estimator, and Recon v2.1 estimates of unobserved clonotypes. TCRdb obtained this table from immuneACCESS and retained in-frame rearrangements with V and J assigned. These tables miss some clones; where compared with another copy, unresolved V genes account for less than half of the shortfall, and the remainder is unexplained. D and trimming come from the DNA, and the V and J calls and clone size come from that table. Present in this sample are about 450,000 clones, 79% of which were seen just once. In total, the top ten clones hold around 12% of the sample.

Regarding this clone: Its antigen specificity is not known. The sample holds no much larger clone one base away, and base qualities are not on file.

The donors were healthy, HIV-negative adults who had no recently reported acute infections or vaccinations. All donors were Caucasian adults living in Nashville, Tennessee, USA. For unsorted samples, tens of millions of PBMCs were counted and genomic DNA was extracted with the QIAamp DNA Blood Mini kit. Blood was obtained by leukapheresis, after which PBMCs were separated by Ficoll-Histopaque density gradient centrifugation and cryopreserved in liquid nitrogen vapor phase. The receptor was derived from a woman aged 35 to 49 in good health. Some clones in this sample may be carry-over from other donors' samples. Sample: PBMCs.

For the CDR3, the sequence is CASRPSGGTYEQYF. The DNA sequence reads TGTGCCAGTCGCCCCAGTGGCGGTACCTACGAGCAGTACTTC. Recombination linked TRBV6-6 to TRBJ2-7; the D gene lacks a confident call. For CDR1 and CDR2, the germline V gene (reference sequence) lists MNHNY and SVGAGI. V and J lose 9 bases and 2 bases, and a span of 17 bases separates them. Its CDR3 holds 14 amino acids, cysteine through phenylalanine. Only the CDR3 region is kept as DNA, spanning 42 bases read in frame from base 1.